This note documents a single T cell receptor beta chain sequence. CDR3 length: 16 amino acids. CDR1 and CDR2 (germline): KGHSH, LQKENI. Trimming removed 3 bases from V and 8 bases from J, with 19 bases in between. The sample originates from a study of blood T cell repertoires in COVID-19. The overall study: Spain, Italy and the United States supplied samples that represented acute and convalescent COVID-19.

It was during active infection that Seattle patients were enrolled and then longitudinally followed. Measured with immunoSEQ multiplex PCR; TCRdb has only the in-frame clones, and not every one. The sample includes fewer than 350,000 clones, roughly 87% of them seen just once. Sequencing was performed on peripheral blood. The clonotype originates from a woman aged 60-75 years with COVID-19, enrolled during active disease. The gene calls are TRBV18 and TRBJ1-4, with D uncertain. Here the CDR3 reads CASSPRRDMEGEKLFF. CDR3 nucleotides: TGTGCCAGCTCACCTCGGAGGGATATGGAGGGAGAAAAACTGTTTTTT. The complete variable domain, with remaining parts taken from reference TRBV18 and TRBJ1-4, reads NAGVMQNPRHLVRRRGQEARLRCSPMKGHSHVYWYRQLPEEGLKFMVYLQKENIIDESGMPKERFSAEFPKEGPSILRIQQVVRGDSAAYFCASSPRRDMEGEKLFFGSGTQLSVL.